This T cell receptor beta chain was observed in a study of cytomegalovirus exposure and HLA in healthy donors. The study, taken as a whole, reports: The number of N-insertions in an Asian-associated ancestry cluster was reportedly below the roughly 660-donor mean in a later analysis. In a later analysis, parvovirus B19, influenza, CMV and Epstein-Barr virus appeared linked to several top co-occurrence clusters. HLA allele associations emerged for roughly 17,000 TCR beta sequences in a later analysis, at 0.05 false discovery rate. Donors were assumed by presence/absence analyses to have roughly uniform sequencing depth.

Vbeta (60) and Jbeta (13) primers were used in the PCR. The assay was immunoSEQ multiplex PCR, and TCRdb's table has in-frame clones only and misses some. The profile shows 200,000 to 250,000 clones, over 60% of them singletons. Note on this clone: What it recognizes is unknown. Other DNA sequences in the same sample also yield this CDR3.

V was clipped by 5 bases and J by 7 bases; unmatched bases: 4. CDR3 length equals 13 residues. CDR1 is SGHTA, CDR2 FQGTGA, per germline. The chain carries TRBV7-3 and TRBJ2-7, with 11 bases lining up with TRBD2. The sequence was obtained from a man between 40 and 49 years old in good health and CMV-seronegative. The specimen was PBMCs. The DNA for the CDR3 is TGTGCCAGCAGCCCCGGACTAGCGGGTGAGCAGTACTTC. Its protein is CASSPGLAGEQYF.